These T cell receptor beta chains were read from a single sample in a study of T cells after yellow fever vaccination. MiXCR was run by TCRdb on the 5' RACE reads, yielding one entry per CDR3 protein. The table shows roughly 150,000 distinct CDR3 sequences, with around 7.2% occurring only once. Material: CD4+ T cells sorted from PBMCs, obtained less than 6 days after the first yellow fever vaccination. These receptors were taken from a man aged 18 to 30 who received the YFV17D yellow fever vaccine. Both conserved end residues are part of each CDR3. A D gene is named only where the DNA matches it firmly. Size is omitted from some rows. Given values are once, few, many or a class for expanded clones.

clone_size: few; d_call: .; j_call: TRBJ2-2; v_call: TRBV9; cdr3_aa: CASSVVFNTGELFF; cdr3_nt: TGTGCCAGCAGCGTAGTTTTCAACACCGGGGAGCTGTTTTTT
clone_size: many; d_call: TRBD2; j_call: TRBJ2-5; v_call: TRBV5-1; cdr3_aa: CASSLARTSGIQETQYF; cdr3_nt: TGCGCCAGCAGCTTGGCTCGGACTAGCGGTATACAAGAGACCCAGTACTTC
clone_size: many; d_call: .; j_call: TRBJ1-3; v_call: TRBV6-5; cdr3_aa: CASGSPVAVSGNTIYF; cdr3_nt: TGTGCCAGCGGCTCTCCAGTGGCGGTCTCTGGAAACACCATATATTTT
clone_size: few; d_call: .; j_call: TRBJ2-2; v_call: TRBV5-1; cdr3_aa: CASTPSVGATGELFF; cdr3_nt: TGCGCCAGCACCCCTTCTGTTGGGGCCACCGGGGAGCTGTTTTTT
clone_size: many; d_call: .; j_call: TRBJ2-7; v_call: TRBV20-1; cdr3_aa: CSAHPGDRSSYEQYF; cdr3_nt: TGCAGTGCGCACCCAGGAGACCGCAGCTCCTACGAGCAGTACTTC
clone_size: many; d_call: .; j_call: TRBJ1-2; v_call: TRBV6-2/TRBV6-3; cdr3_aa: CASSDMNYGYTF; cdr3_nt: TGTGCCAGCAGCGACATGAACTATGGCTACACCTTC
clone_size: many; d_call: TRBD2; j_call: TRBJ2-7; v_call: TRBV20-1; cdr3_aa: CSAPYRGGSYEQYF; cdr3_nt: TGCAGTGCTCCCTATCGGGGGGGCTCCTACGAGCAGTACTTC
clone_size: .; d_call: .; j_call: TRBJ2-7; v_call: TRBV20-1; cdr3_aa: CSARDRRVGIREQYF; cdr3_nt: TGCAGTGCTAGAGATCGGCGGGTAGGGATCCGCGAGCAGTACTTC
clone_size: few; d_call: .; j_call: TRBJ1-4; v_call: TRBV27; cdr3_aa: CASSLMGSRGSTNEKLFF; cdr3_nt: TGTGCCAGCAGTTTGATGGGGAGTAGGGGCTCAACTAATGAAAAACTGTTTTTT
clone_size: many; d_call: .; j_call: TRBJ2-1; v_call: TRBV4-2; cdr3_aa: CASSQPGEEQFF; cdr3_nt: TGTGCCAGCAGCCAACCGGGAGAGGAGCAGTTCTTC
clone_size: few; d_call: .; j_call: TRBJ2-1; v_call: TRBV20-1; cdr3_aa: CSASKLGTPGDEQFF; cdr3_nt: TGCAGTGCTAGTAAACTAGGGACCCCAGGGGATGAGCAGTTCTTC
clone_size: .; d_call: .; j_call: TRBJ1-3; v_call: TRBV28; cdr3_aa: CASRGFGNTIYF; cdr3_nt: TGTGCCAGCAGAGGGTTTGGAAACACCATATATTTT
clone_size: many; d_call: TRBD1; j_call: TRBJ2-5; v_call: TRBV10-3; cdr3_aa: CAISSGQGDETQYF; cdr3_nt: TGTGCCATCAGCTCCGGACAGGGGGACGAGACCCAGTACTTC
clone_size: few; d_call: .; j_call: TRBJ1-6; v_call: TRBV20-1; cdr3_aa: CSARQSSYNSPLHF; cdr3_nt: TGCAGTGCTAGACAGAGCTCCTATAATTCACCCCTCCACTTT
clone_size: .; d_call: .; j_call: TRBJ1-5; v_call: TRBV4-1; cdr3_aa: CASSQDGTANQPQHF; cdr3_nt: TGCGCCAGCAGCCAAGACGGGACCGCTAATCAGCCCCAGCATTTT
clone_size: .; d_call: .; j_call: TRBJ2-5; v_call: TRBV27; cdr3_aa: CASSSGNSQETQYF; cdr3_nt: TGTGCCAGCAGCTCCGGTAATTCACAAGAGACCCAGTACTTC
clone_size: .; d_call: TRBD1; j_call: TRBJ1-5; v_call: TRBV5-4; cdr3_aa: CASSLKAASPGGSNQPQHF; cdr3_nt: TGTGCCAGCAGCTTGAAGGCAGCCTCCCCAGGGGGTAGCAATCAGCCCCAGCATTTT
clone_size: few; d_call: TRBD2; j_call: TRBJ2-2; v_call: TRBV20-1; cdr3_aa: CSATGGALNTGELFF; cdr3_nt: TGCAGTGCCACGGGGGGGGCCCTGAACACCGGGGAGCTGTTTTTT
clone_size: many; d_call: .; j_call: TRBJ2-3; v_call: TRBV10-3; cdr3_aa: CAISESAGSTDTQYF; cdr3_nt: TGTGCCATCAGTGAGTCGGCGGGGAGCACAGATACGCAGTATTTT
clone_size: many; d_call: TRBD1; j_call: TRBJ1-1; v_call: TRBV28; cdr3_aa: CASGGQGTLAFF; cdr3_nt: TGTGCCAGCGGGGGACAGGGGACGTTGGCTTTCTTT
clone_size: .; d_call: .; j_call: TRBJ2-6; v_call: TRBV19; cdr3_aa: CASSYRVGSSGANVLTF; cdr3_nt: TGTGCCAGTAGTTACAGGGTGGGGAGCTCTGGGGCCAACGTCCTGACTTTC